One and the same sample provided the 8 T cell receptor beta chains below, sequenced in a study of T cell changes during pregnancy in multiple sclerosis. The assay was immunoSEQ multiplex PCR, and TCRdb's table has in-frame clones only and misses some. The sample holds roughly 49,000 clones, 95% seen once. This specimen consisted of CD8+ T cells from peripheral blood mononuclear cells, obtained in the first trimester of pregnancy. The receptors were sampled from a female donor with multiple sclerosis, enrolled in a pregnancy study.

V usage is TRBV6-1 and J usage is TRBJ1-5, with TRBD1 identical over 8 bases. The germline CDR1 and CDR2 sequences are MNHNS and SASEGT. With V trimmed by 4 bases and J by 8 bases, 16 bases remained unmatched. The CDR3 is 17 amino acids. The CDR3 reads CASSGTLRQGTGKPQHF. Here the CDR3 DNA reads TGTGCCAGCAGTGGAACCCTGAGACAGGGGACGGGTAAGCCCCAGCATTTT.

The gene calls are TRBV7-9 and TRBJ1-5; D unclear. The V end was cut by 2 bases, the J end by 6 bases, with 26 bases between. This CDR3 comprises 19 residues. Germline V gene data show CDR1 as SEHNR and CDR2 as FQNEAQ (reference sequence). Here the CDR3 DNA reads TGTGCCAGCAGCTTAAATCCGGGGTCGGGGAATGAAGGAGGTCAGCCCCAGCATTTT. This codes for CASSLNPGSGNEGGQPQHF.

This chain links TRBV2 with TRBJ2-1, with 11 bases fitting TRBD2. The CDR3 consists of 14 residues. Per the germline V gene, CDR1 is SNHLY and CDR2 is FYNNEI. J lost 4 bases, V lost 8 bases, and 4 bases had no gene match. CDR3 region: CASLIAGGYNEQFF. The CDR3 DNA follows: TGTGCCAGCCTTATAGCGGGAGGGTACAATGAGCAGTTCTTC.

The chain links TRBV5-8 to TRBJ2-1; TRBD2 agrees at 10 bases. The CDR3 totals 18 residues. J was trimmed by 0 bases and V by 7 bases; bases with no gene match: 13. Germline CDR1 and CDR2: SGHTS and YDEGEE. CDR3 nucleotide sequence: TGTGCCAGCCCCCCGACTAGCGGGCTCATAAGCTCCTACAATGAGCAGTTCTTC. It specifies CASPPTSGLISSYNEQFF.

The gene calls are TRBV9 and TRBJ1-2; a possible D gene is TRBD1 (5 bases). There are 17 residues in the CDR3. Germline V CDR1 and CDR2: SGDLS, YYNGEE. With 3 bases removed from V and 0 bases from J, the gap between germline ends came to 18 bases. CDR3 region: CASSAQANPVTNYGYTF. CDR3 DNA sequence: TGTGCCAGCAGCGCACAGGCTAATCCTGTAACTAACTATGGCTACACCTTC.

Only one count was recorded for this clone. The rearrangement links TRBV4-1 to TRBJ2-5; tentatively, D is TRBD1 (6 bases). CDR1 is MGHRA and CDR2 is YSYEKL in the germline V gene. With 3 bases removed from V and 5 bases from J, the gap between germline ends came to 13 bases. CDR3 length equals 14 residues. The CDR3 is CASSQKQGGETQYF. In DNA, the CDR3 is TGCGCCAGCAGCCAGAAACAGGGCGGGGAGACCCAGTACTTC.

This chain uses TRBV10-3 with TRBJ2-3, with TRBD2 matching 7 bases. Germline lookup yields CDR1 ENHRY and CDR2 SYGVKD. J was trimmed by 5 bases and V by 8 bases; bases with no gene match: 16. The CDR3 spans 16 residues. CDR3 amino acids: CAIRGCCGRDEDTQYF. For the CDR3, the DNA is TGTGCCATCCGGGGGTGTTGTGGGAGGGATGAAGATACGCAGTATTTT.

J is TRBJ1-1 and V is TRBV6-5, with D possibly TRBD1 on 6 matching bases. CDR1 and CDR2 (germline): MNHEY, SVGAGI. This CDR3 is built from 14 residues. V shed 2 bases and J shed 4 bases, with 11 bases lying between them. The CDR3 DNA follows: TGTGCCAGCAGTTACAAGGGGGGGGTCACTGAAGCTTTCTTT. This codes for CASSYKGGVTEAFF.